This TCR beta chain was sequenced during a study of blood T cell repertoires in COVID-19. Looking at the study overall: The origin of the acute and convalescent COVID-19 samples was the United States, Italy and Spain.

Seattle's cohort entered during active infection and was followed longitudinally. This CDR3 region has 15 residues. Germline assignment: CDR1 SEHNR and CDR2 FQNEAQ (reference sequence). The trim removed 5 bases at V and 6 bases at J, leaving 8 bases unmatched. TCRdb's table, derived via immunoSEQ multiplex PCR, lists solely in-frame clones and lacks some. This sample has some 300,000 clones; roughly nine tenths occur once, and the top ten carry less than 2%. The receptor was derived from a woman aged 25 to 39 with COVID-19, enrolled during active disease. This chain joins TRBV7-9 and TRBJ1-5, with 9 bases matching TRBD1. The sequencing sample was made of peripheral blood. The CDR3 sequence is CASSPGDRAGQPQHF. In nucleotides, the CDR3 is TGTGCCAGCAGCCCCGGGGACAGGGCGGGTCAGCCCCAGCATTTT.